This T cell receptor beta chain is from a study of shared clonotypes between healthy human individuals. Germline loops: CDR1 SEHNR, CDR2 FQNEAQ (reference sequence). V lost 4 bases, J lost 5 bases, and 14 bases lay in between. CDR3 length: 14 residues. For this clone: Its antigen is not identified.

Whole-study results and caveats: Among donors, the sharing of clonotypes was expected to be influenced by sequencing depth.

This table comes from immunoSEQ multiplex PCR, and its TCRdb copy is limited to in-frame clones, with some not included. Found here are about 1 million clones, approximately 80% of them singletons; the top ten hold under 0.6%. The chain links TRBV7-9 to TRBJ1-2; possibly TRBD1 for D (5 bases). Sequenced input: memory CD4+ T cells from PBMCs. The subset denotes: CD45RA-negative fraction. This clonotype was obtained from a man aged 18 to 30 in good health. Some clones in this sample may be carry-over from other donors' samples. The CDR3 coding sequence is TGTGCCAGCAGCTCCACAGGAATAGGGTATGGCTACACCTTC. As protein: CASSSTGIGYGYTF.